The 12 T cell receptor beta chains below come from one sample, sequenced in a study of human CD4 T cells and Enterobacteriaceae. The data were produced by immunoSEQ multiplex PCR, yet TCRdb's version contains in-frame clones alone and is incomplete. The data hold fewer than 35,000 clones, with approximately 80% observed a single time. All CD4+ cells other than CD45RA+CCR7+CD95- naive cells were sorted as memory, over 95% pure. Source material: memory CD4+ T cells from blood. These receptors were obtained from a human donor in good health.

The chain links TRBV28 to TRBJ1-3; D ambiguous. Trimming took off 5 bases at V and 4 bases at J, with 15 bases between the two ends. Germline V gene data show CDR1 as MDHEN and CDR2 as SYDVKM. The CDR3 runs to 15 residues. CDR3 residues: CASSPAFGWGNTIYF. The CDR3 DNA reads TGTGCCAGCAGTCCCGCTTTCGGATGGGGAAACACCATATATTTT. Filled out from reference TRBV28 and TRBJ1-3, the complete variable domain reads DVKVTQSSRYLVKRTGEKVFLECVQDMDHENMFWYRQDPGLGLRLIYFSYDVKMKEKGDIPEGYSVSREKKERFSLILESASTNQTSMYLCASSPAFGWGNTIYFGEGSWLTVV.

This rearrangement joins TRBV9 to TRBJ2-1; 15 bases fit TRBD2. Germline V gives CDR1 SGDLS, CDR2 YYNGEE. Trimming cost V 0 bases and J 7 bases; bases outside gene matches: 5. The CDR3 is made up of 17 amino acids. The CDR3 here is CASSVVVGTSGRNEQFF. Written as DNA, the CDR3 is TGTGCCAGCAGCGTAGTTGTTGGGACTAGCGGGAGGAATGAGCAGTTCTTC.

This clone was seen a few times. The V gene is TRBV7-8, the J gene TRBJ1-5; TRBD1 matches 8 bases. Germline CDR1 is SGHVS and CDR2 is FQNEAQ. The trim removed 4 bases at V and 4 bases at J, leaving 18 bases unmatched. CDR3 length: 19 amino acids. The CDR3 nucleotides are TGTGCCAGCAGCTCAGAACGACAGGGGCTTTGGAAAGAGAATCAGCCCCAGCATTTT. Its protein product is CASSSERQGLWKENQPQHF.

The chain carries TRBV5-1 and TRBJ2-5; TRBD2 matches at 9 bases. Trimming cost V 5 bases and J 5 bases; bases outside gene matches: 10. CDR3 size: 15 residues. CDR1 and CDR2 from the germline V gene are SGHRS and YFSETQ. The CDR3 nucleotides read TGCGCCAGCAGGGCTAGCGGGGCCGTAGGGGAGACCCAGTACTTC. Amino acid sequence: CASRASGAVGETQYF.

This clone was observed a handful of times. V is TRBV27 and J is TRBJ2-7, with 8 bases lining up with TRBD2. Germline V gene data show CDR1 as MNHEY and CDR2 as SMNVEV (reference sequence). This CDR3 is built from 13 residues. V shed 5 bases, J shed 5 bases, and the junction held 5 bases outside the gene matches. The CDR3 region is CASSREGRHEQYF. The CDR3 DNA reads TGTGCCAGCAGTCGGGAGGGCCGACACGAGCAGTACTTC.

This chain joins TRBV27 and TRBJ1-4, with D perhaps TRBD1 (6 bases). This CDR3 spans 13 amino acids. Trimming pared 4 bases from V and 8 bases from J, leaving 11 bases between. Germline-derived CDR1 and CDR2 are MNHEY and SMNVEV (reference sequence). CDR3 sequence reads: CASSYQGREKLFF. CDR3 nucleotide sequence: TGTGCCAGCAGTTATCAGGGGCGCGAAAAACTGTTTTTT.

The chain links TRBV6-5 to TRBJ2-7, with D perhaps TRBD1 (5 bases). Between the trimmed V and J ends, which lost 2 bases and 3 bases, there was a span of 11 bases. CDR3 length: 14 amino acids. Per the germline V gene, CDR1 is MNHEY and CDR2 is SVGAGI. The DNA for the CDR3 is TGTGCCAGCAGTTACGACACAGGCCGCTACGAGCAGTACTTC. Its protein is CASSYDTGRYEQYF.

The chain employs TRBV7-2 and TRBJ2-1; TRBD1 is a possible D gene (6 bases). This CDR3 comprises 15 residues. Looked up from germline, CDR1 is SGHTA and CDR2 is FQGNSA. The ends were cut back, 3 bases at V and 4 bases at J, with 13 bases in the middle. CDR3 protein: CASSFRDKAYNEQFF. The CDR3 region has the DNA TGTGCCAGCAGCTTTCGGGACAAAGCGTACAATGAGCAGTTCTTC.

This clone has a single count. The V gene is TRBV19, the J gene TRBJ2-6, with TRBD2 matching over 7 bases. This CDR3 spans 15 amino acids. Germline CDR1 and CDR2: LNHDA and SQIVND (reference sequence). Trimming removed 5 bases from V and 2 bases from J; junction bases left unmatched: 3. The CDR3 DNA is TGTGCCAGTAGTGGGAGGGTAACTGGGGCCAACGTCCTGACTTTC. Translated, it gives CASSGRVTGANVLTF.

V usage is TRBV30 and J usage is TRBJ2-3; D is undetermined. Germline V gene sequence: CDR1 GTSNPN, CDR2 SVGIG (reference sequence). CDR3 length: 15 residues. V lost 0 bases to trimming and J lost 2 bases, with 12 bases between them. The CDR3: CAWSVRVAITDTQYF. The CDR3 nucleotides are TGTGCCTGGAGTGTACGGGTTGCAATCACAGATACGCAGTATTTT.

This clone was observed a handful of times. The rearrangement uses TRBV6-5 and TRBJ1-5; D not certain. V lost 5 bases and J lost 0, with 8 bases in between. Germline CDR1 is MNHEY and CDR2 is SVGAGI. This CDR3 spans 14 amino acids. This chain's CDR3 is CASSEWGSNQPQHF. The DNA for the CDR3 is TGTGCCAGCAGTGAGTGGGGTAGCAATCAGCCCCAGCATTTT.

The J gene is TRBJ2-4, the V gene TRBV18; D is undetermined. Trimming removed 6 bases from V and 4 bases from J, with 4 bases in between. Germline V CDR1 and CDR2: KGHSH, LQKENI. The CDR3 totals 11 residues. The CDR3 region is CASSEKNIQYF. CDR3 in DNA: TGTGCCAGCTCGGAAAAAAACATTCAGTACTTC.